The T cell receptor beta chain under discussion was sequenced for a study of T cell responses to AZD1222 COVID-19 vaccine. Broader study findings: Donors were chiefly white British, with a greater number of females, and clonal diversity was perhaps underestimated. Repertoires were obtained solely post-peak T cell response. Spike-specific TCR breadth and depth both grew after two AZD1222 doses.

Clones were sequenced by immunoSEQ multiplex PCR, and TCRdb holds only the in-frame ones, with some missing. Of some 130,000 clones in the sample, 75% to 90% were seen once. CDR1 SNHLY and CDR2 FYNNEI come from the germline V gene. The CDR3 is 13 amino acids. J gave up 8 bases and V 6 bases, and 8 bases lay outside the gene matches. Of note for this clone: What it binds is unknown.

The receptor was derived from an adult in good health. The V and J genes are TRBV2 and TRBJ1-2; 8 bases match TRBD1. The starting material was peripheral blood, obtained on day 0 of AZD1222 vaccination. The CDR3 DNA reads as TGTGCCAGCAGGATGACAGGGGTAGAAGGCTACACCTTC. This encodes CASRMTGVEGYTF.